A selection of T cell receptor beta chains follows, all from one sample in a study of T cells in Graves' hyperthyroidism and ophthalmopathy. TCRdb reprocessed the multiplex PCR reads via MiXCR and lists one record per CDR3 protein. The sample consists of 600,000 to 800,000 distinct CDR3 sequences, about a third of them appearing once. The sample consisted of blood. The receptors derive from a middle-aged woman with Graves' hyperthyroidism. CDR3s include the opening cysteine and the closing phenylalanine or tryptophan. D genes are given only for firm matches. Not every row has a clone size; where given, it reads once, few, many or a size class.

v_gene	d_gene	j_gene	abundance	CDR3nt	CDR3aa
TRBV6-5	TRBD2	TRBJ2-5	many	TGTGCCAGCAGTTACACGGGACTAGGAAGTCAGACCCAGTACTTC	CASSYTGLGSQTQYF
TRBV6-5	.	TRBJ2-2	.	TGTGCCAGCAGTTACGGGGTAGTGTTGACCGGGGAGCTGTTTTTT	CASSYGVVLTGELFF
TRBV4-3	TRBD2	TRBJ2-7	.	TGCGCCAGCAGCCAAGGTGTAACTAGCGGGACGGTATACGAGCAATACTTC	CASSQGVTSGTVYEQYF
TRBV6-5	.	TRBJ1-2	many	TGTGCCAGCAGTTACTCGCGGACAGATGGCTACACCTTC	CASSYSRTDGYTF
TRBV9	TRBD1	TRBJ1-2	many	TGTGCCAGCAGCGAAGGGAATGGACAGGGGACTTATGGCTACACCTTC	CASSEGNGQGTYGYTF
TRBV12-5	.	TRBJ2-2	.	TGTGCTAGTGGTTTGGTAAATGGGGCGACCGGGGAGCTGTTTTTT	CASGLVNGATGELFF
TRBV7-9	.	TRBJ2-2	few	TGTGCCAGCAGCCACGAAGGGGGGAGAGGCACCGGGGAGCTGTTTTTT	CASSHEGGRGTGELFF
TRBV20-1	TRBD2	TRBJ2-7	.	TGCAGTGCTAGTTTGTTAGCGGGAGACGAGCAGTACTTC	CSASLLAGDEQYF
TRBV6-5	TRBD1	TRBJ2-6	.	TGTGCCAGCAGAGTAGTAGGGACAGGGACCACCTCTGGGGCCAACGTCCTGACTTTC	CASRVVGTGTTSGANVLTF
TRBV20-1	.	TRBJ1-1	many	TGCAGTGCTCCGACGGCTGGGGGGGCCACTGAAGCTTTCTTT	CSAPTAGGATEAFF
TRBV7-8	TRBD1	TRBJ2-5	.	TGTGCCAGCAGAGAAAGGACAGGGCATCAAGAGACCCAGTACTTC	CASRERTGHQETQYF
TRBV11-2	.	TRBJ2-7	.	TGCGCCAGCAGCCAAGAACAGGCTACCTACGAGCAGTACTTC	CASSQEQATYEQYF
TRBV12-3/TRBV12-4	.	TRBJ2-5	.	TGTGCCAGCAGCGGCTGGAACCAAGAGACCCAGTACTTC	CASSGWNQETQYF
TRBV7-9	.	TRBJ2-5	many	TGTGCCAGCAGCCACGGGTGGGGATCAGAGACCCAGTACTTC	CASSHGWGSETQYF
TRBV20-1	TRBD2	TRBJ2-7	few	TGCAGTGCTAGTTCGGACGGGACTAACTACGAGCAGTACTTC	CSASSDGTNYEQYF
TRBV12-3/TRBV12-4	.	TRBJ1-2	.	TGTGCCAGCAGCCCCGGGGGGGAAATCAAGTACACCTTC	CASSPGGEIKYTF
TRBV27	TRBD1	TRBJ1-2	few	TGTGCCAGCAGTTACAGGGGTTGGGACTATGGCTACACCTTC	CASSYRGWDYGYTF
TRBV7-8	TRBD1	TRBJ1-2	many	TGTGCCAGCAGCCCCTTTCCCCAGGGGGCTGTAGGCTACACCTTC	CASSPFPQGAVGYTF
TRBV6-2/TRBV6-3	.	TRBJ1-5	.	TGTGCCAGCAATACCCCGACCCGCTACAATCAGCCCCAGCATTTT	CASNTPTRYNQPQHF
TRBV11-2	.	TRBJ2-7	many	TGTGCCAGCAGCTTTGGGCCAGCCAGCTCCTACGAGCAGTACTTC	CASSFGPASSYEQYF
TRBV7-2	.	TRBJ1-2	.	TGTGCCAGCAGCTCCCCGACAGGAAGTAACTATGGCTACACCTTC	CASSSPTGSNYGYTF
TRBV20-1	.	TRBJ1-5	few	TGCAGTGCTAGGACCCCCCTTTCGGCCCAGCATTTT	CSARTPLSAQHF
TRBV7-9	.	TRBJ1-4	many	TGTGCCAGCAGCTTAGTCTCGGACAGCAGTGGTGGTGAAAAACTGTTTTTT	CASSLVSDSSGGEKLFF
TRBV2	.	TRBJ1-3	many	TGTGCCAGCAGTGAAGTCAACACCATATATTTT	CASSEVNTIYF
TRBV10-3	.	TRBJ2-7	many	TGTGCCACTGGGGAAAACTACGAGCAGTACTTC	CATGENYEQYF
TRBV7-3	.	TRBJ1-1	few	TGTGCCAGCAACATGTGGTTAAGGGGCATGAACACTGAAGCTTTCTTT	CASNMWLRGMNTEAFF
TRBV3-1	.	TRBJ2-3	once	TGTGCCAGCAGCCGAGGGCACCAGGGAGCGGCAGATACGCAGTATTTT	CASSRGHQGAADTQYF
TRBV5-6	.	TRBJ1-3	.	TGTGCCAACAGCTTGACCGACGGAAACACCATATATTTT	CANSLTDGNTIYF
TRBV2	.	TRBJ2-3	.	TGTGCCAGCAAGGACTTCCTCCTCACAGATACGCAGTATTTT	CASKDFLLTDTQYF
TRBV28	.	TRBJ2-3	.	TGTGCCAGCAGTTTAAGGAGGGGAGATACGCAGTATTTT	CASSLRRGDTQYF
TRBV14	.	TRBJ1-1	.	TGTGCCAGCAGCCATTGGGGCTCAGGGGTGGGGACTGAAGCTTTCTTT	CASSHWGSGVGTEAFF
TRBV25-1	TRBD1	TRBJ1-2	.	TGTGCCAGCGTTAGGGGGCTAGGATCCTATGGCTACATCTTC	CASVRGLGSYGYIF
TRBV30	.	TRBJ1-2	few	TGTGCCTGGAGTGCAAACCCTTCAATTGGCTACACCTTC	CAWSANPSIGYTF
TRBV29-1	.	TRBJ2-7	.	TGCAGCGTCGTCAGGCAGGGATATCACTACGAGCAGTACTTC	CSVVRQGYHYEQYF
TRBV5-8	TRBD2	TRBJ2-7	many	TGTGCCAGCAGCACCGAAACAGGACTAGCGGGCTACGAGCAGTACTTC	CASSTETGLAGYEQYF
TRBV18	TRBD1	TRBJ1-6	.	TGTGCCAGCTCACCCGAACGGACAGGGAATAATTCACCCCTCCACTTT	CASSPERTGNNSPLHF
TRBV24-1	.	TRBJ1-2	few	TGTGCCACCAGTGACCCCTCGGCGGCTCGATACACCTTC	CATSDPSAARYTF
TRBV10-3	.	TRBJ1-5	once	TGTGCCAGCTCACCACCGTCAGGGAATCAGCCCCAGCATTTT	CASSPPSGNQPQHF
TRBV19	.	TRBJ2-7	.	TGTGCCAGTAATCCCCAGGCAGGGTCGGGCGAGCAGTACTTC	CASNPQAGSGEQYF
TRBV19	.	TRBJ1-6	many	TGTGCCAGTGCTACGGGACCGTATAATTCACCCCTCCACTTT	CASATGPYNSPLHF
TRBV10-3	.	TRBJ1-5	many	TGTGCCATCAGTGAAAGAGGACTTTCAAATCAGCCCCAGCATTTT	CAISERGLSNQPQHF
TRBV7-4	.	TRBJ1-2	.	TGTGCCAGCAGCCAAGGCTATCGGGCCACCGGATCCGGCTACACCTTC	CASSQGYRATGSGYTF
TRBV14	.	TRBJ1-4	.	TGTGCCAGCTCACCAGGGGCAGCAGAAAAACTGTTTTTT	CASSPGAAEKLFF
TRBV5-1	.	TRBJ2-7	.	TGCGCCAGCAGCGAGCCAGGCCCCTACTACGAGCAGTACTTC	CASSEPGPYYEQYF
TRBV7-9	TRBD1	TRBJ1-2	few	TGCGCCAGCAGCCAAGAGGTAGACAGGGACTATGGCTACACCTTC	CASSQEVDRDYGYTF
TRBV7-9	.	TRBJ1-1	.	TGTGCCAGCAGCTTACAGGGAATATTT	CASSLQGIF
TRBV12-3/TRBV12-4	.	TRBJ2-2	few	TGTGCCAGCAGTTCCCAACCACAGGGGGGGACCGGGGAGCTGTTTTTT	CASSSQPQGGTGELFF
TRBV6-5	.	TRBJ1-4	.	TGTGCCATCAGTTACTCTTGGGGGAGAACTAATGAAAAACTGTTTTTT	CAISYSWGRTNEKLFF
TRBV7-8	.	TRBJ2-2	many	TGTGCCAGCAGCCTCCTTGCATCCGGGGAGCTGTTTTTT	CASSLLASGELFF
TRBV25-1	.	TRBJ1-5	many	TGTGCCAGCAGTGAATCTGGCGTGAATCAGCCCCAGCATTTT	CASSESGVNQPQHF
TRBV29-1	.	TRBJ1-1	many	TGCAGCGCGCCGGGACCCCTGAACACTGAAGCTTTCTTT	CSAPGPLNTEAFF
TRBV2	.	TRBJ1-6	many	TGTGCCAGCAGTGTACAGGGTAGTAATTCACCCCTCCACTTT	CASSVQGSNSPLHF
TRBV7-2	.	TRBJ2-5	.	TGTGCCAGCACCCCAGACTCCCAGGTGGACGGGACCCAGTACTTC	CASTPDSQVDGTQYF
TRBV6-5	TRBD1	TRBJ1-6	.	TGTGCCAGCAGTTTAGGGACAGCGATCAACCCTCACTTT	CASSLGTAINPHF
TRBV29-1	.	TRBJ1-4	many	TGCAGCGTTGAATTCGCCAGGGAGGCTAATGAAAAACTGTTTTTT	CSVEFAREANEKLFF
TRBV7-9	.	TRBJ1-6	.	TGTGCCAGCAGCCCCACCACTTTGGGCGCCTATAATTCACCCCTCCACTTT	CASSPTTLGAYNSPLHF
TRBV2	.	TRBJ1-2	.	TGTGCCAGCAGACAACAGCGCTATGGCTACACCTTC	CASRQQRYGYTF
TRBV25-1	.	TRBJ1-2	.	TGTGCCAGCGTCGGCCGAGCTAACTATGGCTACACCTTC	CASVGRANYGYTF
TRBV7-2	.	TRBJ2-7	.	TGTGCCAGCAGCAGACGACAGAGCTCCTACGAGCAGTACTTC	CASSRRQSSYEQYF
TRBV4-3	.	TRBJ2-6	.	TGCGCCAGCAGCCAAGATTTAATTTTTCGTGTCGCTGGGGCCAACGTCCTGACTTTC	CASSQDLIFRVAGANVLTF